The rows below give T cell receptor beta chains drawn from one sample of a study of blood T cell repertoires in COVID-19. Sequencing used immunoSEQ multiplex PCR; TCRdb keeps in-frame clones, though not all of them. The table includes around 300,000 clones, around 90% detected once. Sequencing was carried out using peripheral blood. The receptor source for this set is a woman aged 40-49 years who had recovered from COVID-19. The CDR3 runs from the conserved cysteine through the conserved F or W. Fields, in order: CDR3 DNA, CDR3 protein, D gene, V gene, J gene, clone size. A D gene is named only where the DNA matches it firmly. Rows give clone size only sometimes, using once, few, many, or a class for an expanded clone.

TGTGCCTGGAGTTCGACAGGATTCACAGATACGCAGTATTTT,CAWSSTGFTDTQYF,.,TRBV30,TRBJ2-3,.
TGTGCCAGTAGTGCCCCCAGGGGGCACAATCAGCCCCAGCATTTT,CASSAPRGHNQPQHF,TRBD1,TRBV19,TRBJ1-5,.
TGTGCCAGCAGCTTCACAGAATCTGGCACTGAAGCTTTCTTT,CASSFTESGTEAFF,.,TRBV7-9,TRBJ1-1,.
TGCGCCAGCAGCTTGGAGGCTAGCGGGAACCAAGAGACCCAGTACTTC,CASSLEASGNQETQYF,TRBD2,TRBV5-1,TRBJ2-5,.
TGTGCCATCAGTGAGATGGGGAGCGGGAAAGCCTACAATGAGCAGTTCTTC,CAISEMGSGKAYNEQFF,TRBD2,TRBV10-3,TRBJ2-1,.
TGTGCCACCAGCAGAGGAGATACAGGGGGCATCTACGAGCAGTACTTC,CATSRGDTGGIYEQYF,TRBD1,TRBV15,TRBJ2-7,.
TGTGCCAGTCATGCGGGGGGCTCCTACGAGCAGTACTTC,CASHAGGSYEQYF,TRBD2,TRBV27,TRBJ2-7,.
TGTGCCAGCAGAAGCGGGTTCTTCACAGATACGCAGTATTTT,CASRSGFFTDTQYF,.,TRBV27,TRBJ2-3,.
TGTGCCAGCAGAGACAGGGAAGATGAAAAACTGTTTTTT,CASRDREDEKLFF,TRBD1,TRBV25-1,TRBJ1-4,once
TGTGCCAGCAGTGGAGGACAGGGGGGTGACGGAGAAAAACTGTTTTTT,CASSGGQGGDGEKLFF,TRBD1,TRBV25-1,TRBJ1-4,.
TGTGCCAGCACCATAGCGGCCTCTAGCACAGATACGCAGTATTTT,CASTIAASSTDTQYF,.,TRBV7-9,TRBJ2-3,once
TGTGCCAGCTCACCACCCCCGCAGACTAGCGGAGAGACCCAGTACTTC,CASSPPPQTSGETQYF,TRBD2,TRBV18,TRBJ2-5,.
TGCGCCAGCAGCTTAACCGGGGATGCTCCGGAGACCCAGTACTTC,CASSLTGDAPETQYF,.,TRBV5-1,TRBJ2-5,.
TGCGCCAGCAGCTTGGTCCAGGGGGCGGATGAAAAACTGTTTTTT,CASSLVQGADEKLFF,TRBD1,TRBV5-1,TRBJ1-4,.
TGTGCCAGCAGTTTAGGGGGACAGGTCTTTGGCGAGCAGTACTTC,CASSLGGQVFGEQYF,TRBD1,TRBV28,TRBJ2-7,once
TGTGCCTGGAGTAAACTAGATGGCCCATTCAATGAGCAGTTCTTC,CAWSKLDGPFNEQFF,.,TRBV30,TRBJ2-1,.
TGTGCCAGCAGGGGCGAGGGATTCTCTGGAAACACCATATATTTT,CASRGEGFSGNTIYF,.,TRBV7-9,TRBJ1-3,.
TGTGCCAGCAGCCGGGGGGCAGGGAAAAATGAGCAGTTCTTC,CASSRGAGKNEQFF,.,TRBV6-5,TRBJ2-1,.
TGTGCCAGCAAAATGGGGGGGTCCTACAATGAGCAGTTCTTC,CASKMGGSYNEQFF,TRBD2,TRBV28,TRBJ2-1,.
TGTGCCAGCAGCTTGGGCCGCCAGGGCGGAGAGACCCAGTACTTC,CASSLGRQGGETQYF,.,TRBV5-5,TRBJ2-5,.
TGTGCCAGCAGCTTAACGGGGGGGCTAGCTGGCTCCTACAATGAGCAGTTCTTC,CASSLTGGLAGSYNEQFF,.,TRBV7-3,TRBJ2-1,.
TGTGCCAGTAGTATTGCGGGAGGACCCTACGAGCAGTACTTC,CASSIAGGPYEQYF,TRBD2,TRBV19,TRBJ2-7,.
TGTGCCAGCAGCCCATTAAGTACTCGCGGAGATGAGCAGTTCTTC,CASSPLSTRGDEQFF,.,TRBV7-9,TRBJ2-1,few
TGTGCCAGTAGCGAGCGGTTGAGGGCGTACGAGCAGTACTTC,CASSERLRAYEQYF,.,TRBV19,TRBJ2-7,.
TGTGCCAGTAATCTGGGGAGTACCTTTCAGAGTTTGGGTGAGCAGTTCTTC,CASNLGSTFQSLGEQFF,.,TRBV19,TRBJ2-1,.
TGTGCAAGTCGCTTAGTTGACAGGGGTCCATCCTACGAGCAGTACTTC,CASRLVDRGPSYEQYF,.,TRBV12-2,TRBJ2-7,.
TGTGCCAGCAGTGCGACAGGGGTTGGTGGCTACACCTTC,CASSATGVGGYTF,TRBD1,TRBV6-4,TRBJ1-2,once
TGTGCCAGCACCCCGACTCTAGGCTTGGGTGAGCAGTTCTTC,CASTPTLGLGEQFF,.,TRBV28,TRBJ2-1,.
TGCGCCAGCAGCCAAGAGGGGGACAGCCGGTATGAAAAACTGTTTTTT,CASSQEGDSRYEKLFF,TRBD1,TRBV4-1,TRBJ1-4,.
TGTGCCAGCAGTGAAACCAGGGTGGGCACCGGGGAGCTGTTTTTT,CASSETRVGTGELFF,.,TRBV25-1,TRBJ2-2,.
TGTGCCAGCCGGAGCGGGTGGGGGGACCAGTACTTC,CASRSGWGDQYF,.,TRBV27,TRBJ2-5,.
TGTGCCACCAGCAGGGGGCCGGACACCGGGGAGCTGTTTTTT,CATSRGPDTGELFF,TRBD1,TRBV24-1,TRBJ2-2,.
TGTGCCAGCTCACCACCTTCCAGGAACTACGAGCAGTACTTC,CASSPPSRNYEQYF,.,TRBV18,TRBJ2-7,.
TGTGCCAGCAGGGTTCGAGGGAACACTGAAGCTTTCTTT,CASRVRGNTEAFF,.,TRBV6-5,TRBJ1-1,.
TGTGCCAGCAGTGAATCAGGTGCAACTAATGAAAAACTGTTTTTT,CASSESGATNEKLFF,.,TRBV25-1,TRBJ1-4,.
TGTGCCAGCAACCGGGGGGACAGGCTTCCCGATACGCAGTATTTT,CASNRGDRLPDTQYF,.,TRBV2,TRBJ2-3,.
TGTGCCTGGAGTGTATCCAAAAATGCCAAAAACATTCAGTACTTC,CAWSVSKNAKNIQYF,.,TRBV30,TRBJ2-4,.
TGTGCCAGCAGCTCAGGGGCTGGGGGCACTGAAGCTTTCTTT,CASSSGAGGTEAFF,.,TRBV11-3,TRBJ1-1,.
TGCGCCAGCAGCGCGACTAGCGGATACAATGAGCAGTTCTTC,CASSATSGYNEQFF,TRBD2,TRBV5-1,TRBJ2-1,.
TGTGCCAGCAGCCAGGAACCGGGACAGTTGAATGAAAAACTGTTTTTT,CASSQEPGQLNEKLFF,TRBD1,TRBV3-1/TRBV3-2,TRBJ1-4,.
TGTGCCATCAGTGGGGGCAACACTGAAGCTTTCTTT,CAISGGNTEAFF,.,TRBV10-3,TRBJ1-1,.
TGTGCCAGCAGCTTAGATCAGGGGAATTCACCCCTCCACTTT,CASSLDQGNSPLHF,.,TRBV11-2,TRBJ1-6,.
TGCGCCAGCAGCTTGAACGGACAGGGGCTGGAAAAACTGTTTTTT,CASSLNGQGLEKLFF,TRBD1,TRBV5-1,TRBJ1-4,.
TGTGCCAGCAGCTTAGTGACAGGGGTCGGGGAGCTGTTTTTT,CASSLVTGVGELFF,TRBD1,TRBV7-8,TRBJ2-2,many